This T cell receptor (beta chain) was obtained from a study of T cells in Graves' hyperthyroidism and ophthalmopathy (dated by TCRdb to 2018 to 2020). Background for the entire study: TCR V-J signatures able to tell the groups apart were searched for in a discovery cohort of 90 to 100 patients, of whom around 43 had Graves' ophthalmopathy and under 65 had stable Graves' hyperthyroidism. Prospective prediction of ophthalmopathy was tested in an independent validation cohort of fewer than 20 hyperthyroidism patients and roughly 16 patients who later progressed to ophthalmopathy. The roughly 94 discovery patients were randomly divided into training and test sets at a 7:3 ratio. The study also compared thyroid tissue and blood T-cell repertoires from more than 5 Graves' hyperthyroidism patients. After blood sampling, hyperthyroidism patients were treated with methimazole at a starting dose of 30 mg daily, and ophthalmopathy patients were treated with high-dose intravenous methylprednisolone. According to the paper, TCR Vbeta CDR3 sequencing was carried out on over 130 peripheral blood samples, which came from 40 to 45 ophthalmopathy, 75 or so hyperthyroidism and approximately 17 progressor patients. Broad study findings and their caveats: No statistical method was used to fix the sample size in advance, and group allocation was not hidden from the investigators. Blood samples also contained most of the expanded thyroid clonotypes (frequency above 0.001), which suggests that blood repertoires may reflect thyroid immune responses. In cross-validation, a model built on a 13 V-J signature told ophthalmopathy apart from stable hyperthyroidism with under 90% sensitivity and 81% to 82% specificity, and in testing the same model reached 80%/75%. In validation, the model predicted progression to ophthalmopathy with around 71% sensitivity and 72% to 75% specificity, a median of approximately 6.7 months before onset.

Exclusion was applied to patients with uncontrolled infections, other autoimmune diseases, pregnancy or lactation. Diagnoses were established on the basis of clinical symptoms, serum thyroxine and TRAb, thyroid ultrasound, and orbital computed tomography. Total RNA was extracted using Trizol reagent, and RNA quality was assessed on an Agilent 2100 Bioanalyzer. The TCR beta CDR3 regions were amplified from RNA transcripts. A first-round RT-PCR of the TCR CDR3 used the HTBI primer set with the Qiagen OneStep RT-PCR kit. The libraries were constructed in a second round of multiplex PCR and then size-selected and purified. Libraries were sequenced paired-end with 100 bp reads on an Illumina HiSeq2000. In the source study's methods: SOAPnuke was used to process the raw data, with reads discarded if the reads contained adapters or uncalled bases, had a mean Phred below 15, or lacked an exact constant-primer or identifier match. COPE v1.2.5 was used to merge high-quality paired reads, and clonotypes were defined as unique nucleotide sequences. Clonotypes were aligned to IMGT TRBV, TRBD and TRBJ reference segments using MiTCR v1.1. The analysis was restricted to V-J combinations with a frequency above 0.0001, which together covered about 99% of the repertoires. The TCS score was defined as F50 (clonal expansion) divided by E x V (chaos), with BLOSUM62-based TCRdist calculated between CDR3 peptides within each V-J. Welch's t-statistics and random forest reduced around 520 V-J features to 10 to 15, which were used in a naive Bayes classifier (R e1071). The Morisita-Horn index was used to measure how similar the thyroid and blood repertoires were. TCRdb took the public reads, trimmed them with fastp at Q25, ran MiXCR for clone calling and kept in-frame beta chains. Each entry merges the rows of one CDR3 protein and shows their most common DNA and genes. The V and J calls here are based on TCRdb, not the publication. The sample table contains roughly 510,000 distinct CDR3 sequences; only one count was recorded for roughly 45% of them. Together, the top ten hold about two fifths of the sample.

As encoded in the germline V gene (reference sequence), CDR1 is DFQATT while CDR2 is SNEGSKA. Including cysteine and phenylalanine, the CDR3 has 12 amino acids. The only DNA kept is the CDR3, 36 bases in frame from the first base. Trimming takes 3 bases from V and 4 bases from J, and the germline ends sit 9 bases apart. This clonotype was detected once. The specificity of this receptor is unknown. The record has no base qualities; no much larger clone is one base away. A single read counts as weak evidence. The TCR originated in an adult woman with Graves' disease, either hyperthyroidism or ophthalmopathy (not recorded which). The sequence is built from TRBV20-1 and TRBJ1-2, with the D gene not confidently named. Sequencing was carried out using peripheral blood or thyroid tissue (not recorded which). The CDR3 protein sequence reads: CSASPDRYGYTF. The DNA is TGCAGTGCTAGCCCCGACCGCTATGGCTACACCTTC.